This T cell receptor beta chain emerged from a study of blood T cell repertoires in COVID-19. For the study at large: Samples of COVID-19 (acute and convalescent) were obtained from the United States, Italy and Spain. Sample material is recorded as cDNA or gDNA derived from T cells, B-cell-depleted T cells, or PBMCs.

A note on this clone: The same CDR3 can be traced to other DNA sequences in this sample.

CDR3 length: 17 amino acids. The V end was cut by 4 bases, the J end by 6 bases, with 25 bases between. The germline V gene encodes CDR1 ENHRY and CDR2 SYGVKD. In the original processing: Amplification from reference gene primers served as the basis for estimated nucleated cell counts. Method: immunoSEQ multiplex PCR; TCRdb's copy keeps in-frame clones and lacks some. V, J and clone size are those of that table, while D and trimming were read from the DNA. This table has tens of thousands of clones, over 75% appearing once. Source material: peripheral blood. The origin of this receptor is a man older than 75 with acute or convalescent COVID-19. The V gene is TRBV10-3, the J gene TRBJ2-7, with a possible D match to TRBD2 (7 bases). CDR3 bases: TGTGCCATCAGTGCCCAGGGGACTACTAGAGGCAGGGCCGAGCAGTACTTC. This codes for CAISAQGTTRGRAEQYF.